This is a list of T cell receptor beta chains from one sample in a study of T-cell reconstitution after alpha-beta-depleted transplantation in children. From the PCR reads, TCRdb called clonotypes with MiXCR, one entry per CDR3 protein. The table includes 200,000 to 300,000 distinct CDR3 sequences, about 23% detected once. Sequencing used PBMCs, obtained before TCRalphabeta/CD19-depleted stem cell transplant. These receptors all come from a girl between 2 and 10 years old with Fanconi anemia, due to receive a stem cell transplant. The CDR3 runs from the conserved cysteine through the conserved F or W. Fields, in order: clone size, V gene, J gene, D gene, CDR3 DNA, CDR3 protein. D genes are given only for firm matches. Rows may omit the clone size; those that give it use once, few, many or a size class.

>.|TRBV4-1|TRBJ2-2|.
TGCGCCAGCAGCCTTCATAGGGTAGGGCACACCGGGGAGCTGTTTTTT
CASSLHRVGHTGELFF
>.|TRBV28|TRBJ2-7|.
TGTGCCAGCAGTTTAATCGGCGCCGAGCAGTACTTC
CASSLIGAEQYF
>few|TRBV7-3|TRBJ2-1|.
TGTGCCAGCAGCCGGAGGGGGTACAATGAGCAGTTCTTC
CASSRRGYNEQFF
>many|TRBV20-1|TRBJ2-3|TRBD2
TGCAGTGCTAGTCTAGCGGGAGTGGATACGCAGTATTTT
CSASLAGVDTQYF
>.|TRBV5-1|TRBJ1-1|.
TGCGCCAGCAGCGCAGGGTTGAACACTGAAGCTTTCTTT
CASSAGLNTEAFF
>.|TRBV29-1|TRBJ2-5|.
TGCAGCGTTGGACACTTCCAAGAGACCCAGTACTTC
CSVGHFQETQYF
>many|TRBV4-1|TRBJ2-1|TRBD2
TGCGCCAGCAGCCAAGTTATCCATAGCGGGAGAGAGCAGTTCTTC
CASSQVIHSGREQFF
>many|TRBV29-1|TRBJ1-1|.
TGCAGCGCCCGCGTTGGAGGATTAACTTTCTTT
CSARVGGLTFF
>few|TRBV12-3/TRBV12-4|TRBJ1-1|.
TGTGCCAGCAGTATCCGAGCCCGGGACCGGGCTTTCTTT
CASSIRARDRAFF
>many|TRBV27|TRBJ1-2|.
TGTGCCAGCAGTCCAGACACCTCTTGGGGCTACACCTTC
CASSPDTSWGYTF
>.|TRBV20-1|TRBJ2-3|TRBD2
TGCAGTGTTACGGAGCGGGAGGGCCAAACAGATACGCAGTATTTT
CSVTEREGQTDTQYF
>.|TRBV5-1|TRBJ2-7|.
TGCGCCAGCAGCTTGGCCGAGGGACGGTACGAGCAGTACTTC
CASSLAEGRYEQYF
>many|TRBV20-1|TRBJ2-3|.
TGCAGTGCTAGAGGACCCAAGTTTAGCACAGATACGCAGTATTTT
CSARGPKFSTDTQYF
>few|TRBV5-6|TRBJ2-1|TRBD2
TGTGCCAGCAGCTTGGGTGGGCTAGCGGTCTACAATGAGCAGTTCTTC
CASSLGGLAVYNEQFF
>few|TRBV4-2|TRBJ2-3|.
TGTGCCAGCAGCTCTGAGGTCCTCCGTCTCGCAGATACGCAGTATTTT
CASSSEVLRLADTQYF
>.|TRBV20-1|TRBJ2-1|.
TGCAGTGCTAACGGCTTTATCTCCTACAATGAGCAGTTCTTC
CSANGFISYNEQFF
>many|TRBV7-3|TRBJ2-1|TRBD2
TGTGCCAGCAGCTTAATCCCTAGCGGGAGAAATGAGCAGTTCTTC
CASSLIPSGRNEQFF
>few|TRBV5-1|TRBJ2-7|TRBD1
TGCGCCAGCAGCTCGGGGACAGGGCCCTCCTACGAGCAGTACTTC
CASSSGTGPSYEQYF
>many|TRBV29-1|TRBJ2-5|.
TGCAGCGTTGTGCGTTATTCAGGGGTGGAGACCCAGTACTTC
CSVVRYSGVETQYF
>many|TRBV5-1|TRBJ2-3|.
TGCGCCAGCAGCTTGGAATTAACAGATACGCAGTATTTT
CASSLELTDTQYF
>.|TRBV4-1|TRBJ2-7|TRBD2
TGCGCCAGCAGCCAAGGTGGAACTAGCGGGAGCTACGAGCAGTACTTC
CASSQGGTSGSYEQYF
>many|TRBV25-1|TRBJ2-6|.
TGTGCCAGCAGTCGGGAGAGGGGCGCCTCTGGGGCCAACGTCCTGACTTTC
CASSRERGASGANVLTF